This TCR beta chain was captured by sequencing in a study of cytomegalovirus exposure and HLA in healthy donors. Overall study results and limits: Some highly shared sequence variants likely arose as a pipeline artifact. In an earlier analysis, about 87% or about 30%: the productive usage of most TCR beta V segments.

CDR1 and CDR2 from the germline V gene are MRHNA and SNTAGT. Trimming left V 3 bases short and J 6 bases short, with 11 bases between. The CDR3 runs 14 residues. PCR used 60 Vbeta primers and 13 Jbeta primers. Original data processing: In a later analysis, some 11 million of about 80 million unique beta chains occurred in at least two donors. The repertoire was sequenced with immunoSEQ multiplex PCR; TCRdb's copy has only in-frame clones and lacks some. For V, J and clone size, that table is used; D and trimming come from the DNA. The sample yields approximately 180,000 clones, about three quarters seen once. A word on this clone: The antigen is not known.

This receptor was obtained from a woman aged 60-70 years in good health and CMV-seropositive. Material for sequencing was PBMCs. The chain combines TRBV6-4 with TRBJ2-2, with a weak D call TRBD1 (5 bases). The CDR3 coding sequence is TGTGCCAGCAGTGAGACAGTAGGGGCCGGGGAGCTGTTTTTT. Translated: CASSETVGAGELFF.